This entry is about one TCR beta chain. What it recognizes is unknown. The data belong to a study of beta chain features in type 1 diabetes. Trimming at V came to 7 bases and at J to 5 bases, leaving 11 bases not matched to a gene. The CDR3 extends over 14 amino acids. CDR1 MDHEN and CDR2 SYDVKM come from the germline V gene. Study outcomes and limitations: Shortening of TCRB CDR3s, moderate but significant, appeared in all four CD4+ subsets of Type 1 diabetes patients. The study found fewer insertions and more deletions at VDJ junctions in type 1 diabetes patients.

TCRB transcripts that were expressed got sequenced, as all of the isolated RNA had been reverse transcribed. The repertoire was sequenced with immunoSEQ multiplex PCR; TCRdb's copy has only in-frame clones and lacks some. The sample gives some 240,000 clones, 16% of which show up once; 0.065% to 0.1% is in the top ten. The sequencing input was naive CD4+ T cells from blood. The rearrangement uses TRBV28 and TRBJ2-7; 7 positions agree with TRBD1. The source is a man aged 25 to 40 with type 1 diabetes. The CDR3: CASIWATGRNEQYF. CDR3 bases: TGTGCCAGCATTTGGGCGACAGGGCGCAACGAGCAGTACTTC. The complete variable domain, with remaining parts taken from reference TRBV28 and TRBJ2-7, reads DVKVTQSSRYLVKRTGEKVFLECVQDMDHENMFWYRQDPGLGLRLIYFSYDVKMKEKGDIPEGYSVSREKKERFSLILESASTNQTSMYLCASIWATGRNEQYFGPGTRLTVT.